The rows below give T cell receptor beta chains drawn from one sample of a study of tumor-infiltrating lymphocytes in primary liver carcinoma. TCRdb reanalysed the multiplex PCR reads using MiXCR and keeps one entry per CDR3 protein. The repertoire holds fewer than 350,000 distinct CDR3 sequences, with less than 70% as singletons. The specimen was peripheral blood. The receptors were gathered from a man in his forties with primary liver carcinoma and hepatitis B virus infection. The CDR3 runs from the conserved cysteine through the conserved F or W. A D gene is named only where the DNA matches it firmly.

j_gene,v_gene,d_gene,CDR3aa
TRBJ2-1,TRBV29-1,-,CSVRSDTRGYEQFF
TRBJ2-5,TRBV6-5,-,CASSYLRGGQETQYF
TRBJ1-4,TRBV7-9,-,CASSLGQVGEKLFF
TRBJ1-6,TRBV6-1,-,CASCEPGRGIRNSPLHF
TRBJ2-4,TRBV12-3/TRBV12-4,-,CASSSPGTLAKNIQYF
TRBJ2-3,TRBV14,-,CACSHRTGCGTQYF
TRBJ1-2,TRBV11-2,-,CTSSLKPSYGYNF
TRBJ1-5,TRBV6-2/TRBV6-3,TRBD1,CASSPDRGLSNQPQHF
TRBJ2-1,TRBV9,-,CASSVGGGDEQFF
TRBJ2-7,TRBV11-2,-,CASSLEGGGYERYF
TRBJ2-7,TRBV6-1,TRBD2,CASIQQPGGEQYF
TRBJ2-1,TRBV11-2,TRBD2,CTSSRRTSGPYIEQFF
TRBJ1-2,TRBV12-3/TRBV12-4,TRBD1,CASGLTLGQGAYGYTF
TRBJ2-3,TRBV12-3/TRBV12-4,TRBD2,CASSWAIRGGTQYF
TRBJ2-1,TRBV5-1,-,CASSLVTASNEQFF
TRBJ2-1,TRBV4-1,-,CASSLGNTARAGEQLF
TRBJ2-7,TRBV29-1,TRBD2,CSVVTSGRPSYEQYF
TRBJ2-3,TRBV12-3/TRBV12-4,-,CASSRSGSTDTQYF
TRBJ2-1,TRBV30,-,CAWSVVGGSYNEQFF
TRBJ2-3,TRBV11-2,TRBD2,CASSLLGAISGRVTQYF
TRBJ1-1,TRBV4-3,-,CASSQRGRGNTEAFF
TRBJ2-3,TRBV5-4,TRBD2,CASSLRSSGSTDTQYF
TRBJ2-1,TRBV29-1,-,CSVVPGSGNEQFF
TRBJ2-7,TRBV6-5,TRBD2,CDSSPRTSGIGEQYF
TRBJ1-1,TRBV28,TRBD1,CASSQGQKSAFF
TRBJ2-7,TRBV11-2,-,CASTLGAATYEQYF
TRBJ2-1,TRBV11-2,TRBD2,CASSTVAGASYNEDFF
TRBJ2-6,TRBV6-5,-,CAGSSVTGANVLTF
TRBJ1-2,TRBV5-5,-,CASSLEWGSYGYTF
TRBJ1-5,TRBV6-6,-,CASSYGQSNQPQHF
TRBJ2-5,TRBV4-1,-,CASSQAEETHYF
TRBJ2-5,TRBV10-1,-,CASSDMGAQETQYF
TRBJ2-3,TRBV6-1,-,CASTPHHRADTQYF
TRBJ2-1,TRBV28,TRBD2,CASSSGPLAGEGNEQFF
TRBJ1-1,TRBV5-6,-,CASSLASGYEAFF
TRBJ1-5,TRBV7-9,-,CASSFLSIRTRQPQHF
TRBJ2-1,TRBV11-2,TRBD2,CARSSDGLEASYNEQFF
TRBJ2-3,TRBV5-1,TRBD1,CASSQGTGGRTDTQYF
TRBJ2-7,TRBV28,-,CASSLEGSVGEQYF
TRBJ2-3,TRBV5-1,TRBD2,CPSSFLAGGPDTQYF
TRBJ2-7,TRBV6-5,TRBD1,CASSRDRGNHEQYF
TRBJ1-1,TRBV11-2,-,CASSLNAGRAEAFF
TRBJ2-7,TRBV5-6,TRBD1,CASIFTGDRYEQYF
TRBJ2-2,TRBV14,TRBD2,CASSQELAVINTGELLF
TRBJ2-1,TRBV10-2,-,CASSEQASNEQFF
TRBJ2-7,TRBV5-1,-,CASSSDRGFKDF
TRBJ1-5,TRBV6-6,-,CASSYLSQDSNQPQHF
TRBJ2-1,TRBV7-9,-,CASSTGTLGYNEQFF
TRBJ2-3,TRBV18,-,CASSPASGLSTDTQYF
TRBJ2-7,TRBV12-3/TRBV12-4,TRBD2,CASSPWKAGGRHYEQYF
TRBJ2-5,TRBV10-3,-,CAISGQGRVQETQYF
TRBJ2-3,TRBV28,TRBD2,CASSFRGLASDMQYF
TRBJ1-6,TRBV6-4,TRBD1,CASSLRQGANSPLHF